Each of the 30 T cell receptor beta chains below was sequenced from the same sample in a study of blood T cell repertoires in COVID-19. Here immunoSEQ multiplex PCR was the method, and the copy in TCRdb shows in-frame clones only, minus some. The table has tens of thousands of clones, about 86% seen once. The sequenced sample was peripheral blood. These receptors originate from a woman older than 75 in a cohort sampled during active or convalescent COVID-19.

CDR3 amino acids: CASSTGLAGVDTQYF. The CDR3 DNA is TGTGCCAGCAGCACGGGACTAGCGGGAGTAGATACGCAGTATTTT. The chain couples TRBV2 to TRBJ2-3; 14 bases are shared with TRBD2. CDR3 length equals 15 residues. Germline CDR1 reads SNHLY; CDR2 reads FYNNEI. With 6 bases clipped from V and 5 bases from J, the junction kept 4 bases outside the gene matches.

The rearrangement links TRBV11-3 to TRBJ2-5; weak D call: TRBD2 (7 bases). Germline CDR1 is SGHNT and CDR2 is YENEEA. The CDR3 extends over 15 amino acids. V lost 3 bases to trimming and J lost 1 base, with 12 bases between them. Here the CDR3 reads CASSFAGGLQETQYF. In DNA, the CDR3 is TGTGCCAGCAGCTTTGCCGGGGGGCTCCAAGAGACCCAGTACTTC.

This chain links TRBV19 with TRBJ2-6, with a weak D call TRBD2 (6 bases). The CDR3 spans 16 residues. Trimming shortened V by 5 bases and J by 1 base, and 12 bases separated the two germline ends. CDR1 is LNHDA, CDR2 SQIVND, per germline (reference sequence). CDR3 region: CASSPGDLSGANVLTF. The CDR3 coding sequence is TGTGCCAGTAGTCCGGGGGACTTATCTGGGGCCAACGTCCTGACTTTC.

CDR3 region: CASRAAVQETQYF. Written as DNA, the CDR3 is TGTGCCAGCAGGGCGGCAGTACAAGAGACCCAGTACTTC. The chain uses TRBV2 and TRBJ2-5; D gene uncertain. This CDR3 comprises 13 residues. Looked up from germline, CDR1 is SNHLY and CDR2 is FYNNEI. Trimming removed 6 bases at V and 2 bases at J, with 10 bases between.

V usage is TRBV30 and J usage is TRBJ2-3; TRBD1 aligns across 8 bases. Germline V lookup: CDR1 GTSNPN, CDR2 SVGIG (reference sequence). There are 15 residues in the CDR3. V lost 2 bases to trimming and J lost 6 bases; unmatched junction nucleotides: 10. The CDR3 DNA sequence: TGTGCCTGGAGTTACCGGACAGGGTTGGGGGATACGCAGTATTTT. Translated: CAWSYRTGLGDTQYF.

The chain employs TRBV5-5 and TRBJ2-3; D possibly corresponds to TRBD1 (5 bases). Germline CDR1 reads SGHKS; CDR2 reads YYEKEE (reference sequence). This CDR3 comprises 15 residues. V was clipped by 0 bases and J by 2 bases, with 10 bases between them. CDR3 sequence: CASSLARTSTDTQYF. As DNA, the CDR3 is TGTGCCAGCAGCTTGGCCCGGACATCCACAGATACGCAGTATTTT.

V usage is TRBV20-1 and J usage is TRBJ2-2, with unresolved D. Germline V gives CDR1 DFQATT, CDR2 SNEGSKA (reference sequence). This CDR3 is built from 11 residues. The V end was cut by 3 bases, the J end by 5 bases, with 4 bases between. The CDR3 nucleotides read TGCAGTGCTAGCCGGACCGGGGAGCTGTTTTTT. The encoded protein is CSASRTGELFF.

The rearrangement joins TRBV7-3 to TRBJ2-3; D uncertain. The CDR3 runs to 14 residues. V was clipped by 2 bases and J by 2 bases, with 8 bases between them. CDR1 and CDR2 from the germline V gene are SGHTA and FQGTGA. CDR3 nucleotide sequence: TGTGCCAGCAGCTTATCTGTATCCACAGATACGCAGTATTTT. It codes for CASSLSVSTDTQYF. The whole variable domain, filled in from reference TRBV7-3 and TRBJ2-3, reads GAGVSQTPSNKVTEKGKYVELRCDPISGHTALYWYRQSLGQGPEFLIYFQGTGAADDSGLPNDRFFAVRPEGSVSTLKIQRTERGDSAVYLCASSLSVSTDTQYFGPGTRLTVL.

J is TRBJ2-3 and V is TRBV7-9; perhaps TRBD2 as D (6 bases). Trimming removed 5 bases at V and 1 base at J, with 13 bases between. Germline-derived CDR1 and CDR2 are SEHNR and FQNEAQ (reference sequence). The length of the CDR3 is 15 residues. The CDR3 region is CASSPSGGGTDTQYF. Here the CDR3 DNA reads TGTGCCAGCAGCCCCTCCGGGGGAGGCACAGATACGCAGTATTTT.

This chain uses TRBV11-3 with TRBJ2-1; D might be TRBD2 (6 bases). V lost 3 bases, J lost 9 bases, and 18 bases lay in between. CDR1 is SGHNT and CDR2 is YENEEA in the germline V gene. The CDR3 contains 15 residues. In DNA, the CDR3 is TGTGCCAGCAGCTTTACCTCCGGCCCCGGGGGTGAGCAGTTCTTC. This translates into CASSFTSGPGGEQFF.

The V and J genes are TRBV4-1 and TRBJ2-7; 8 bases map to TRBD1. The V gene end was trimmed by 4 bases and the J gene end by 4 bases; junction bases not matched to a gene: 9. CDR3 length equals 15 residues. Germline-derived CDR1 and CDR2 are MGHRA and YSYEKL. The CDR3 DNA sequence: TGCGCCAGCAGCCTAGGGGCAGGGGGCCAATACGAGCAGTACTTC. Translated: CASSLGAGGQYEQYF.

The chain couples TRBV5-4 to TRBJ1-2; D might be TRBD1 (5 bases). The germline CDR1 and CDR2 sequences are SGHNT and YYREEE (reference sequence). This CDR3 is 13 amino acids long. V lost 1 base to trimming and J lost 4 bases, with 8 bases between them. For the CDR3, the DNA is TGTGCCAGCAGCTTGCTGGGGCCCTATGGCTACACCTTC. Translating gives CASSLLGPYGYTF.

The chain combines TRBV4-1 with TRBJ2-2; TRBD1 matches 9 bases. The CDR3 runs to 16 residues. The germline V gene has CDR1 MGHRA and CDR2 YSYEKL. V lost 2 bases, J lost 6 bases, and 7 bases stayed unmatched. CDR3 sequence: CASSQPGTGNPGELFF. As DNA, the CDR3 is TGCGCCAGCAGCCAACCCGGGACAGGGAATCCCGGGGAGCTGTTTTTT.

The CDR3 region is CASSFSGEPGNTIYF. Here the CDR3 DNA reads TGCGCCAGCAGCTTCTCGGGGGAACCTGGAAACACCATATATTTT. The V gene is TRBV5-1, the J gene TRBJ1-3, with TRBD1 as a possible D gene (5 bases). The V end was cut by 2 bases, the J end by 2 bases, with 11 bases between. CDR3 length: 15 residues. CDR1 SGHRS and CDR2 YFSETQ come from the germline V gene.

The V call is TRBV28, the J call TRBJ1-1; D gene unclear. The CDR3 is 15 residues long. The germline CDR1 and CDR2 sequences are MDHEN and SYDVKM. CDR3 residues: CESLGSTFMNTEAFF. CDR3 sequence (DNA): TGTGAAAGCCTAGGGAGCACCTTTATGAACACTGAAGCTTTCTTT.

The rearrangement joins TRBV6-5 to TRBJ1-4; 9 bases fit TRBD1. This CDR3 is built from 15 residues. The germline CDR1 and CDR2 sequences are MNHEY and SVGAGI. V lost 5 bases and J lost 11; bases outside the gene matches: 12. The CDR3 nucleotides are TGTGCCAGCAGTCGACCGGGACAGGGATTGTGGAAACTGTTTTTT. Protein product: CASSRPGQGLWKLFF.

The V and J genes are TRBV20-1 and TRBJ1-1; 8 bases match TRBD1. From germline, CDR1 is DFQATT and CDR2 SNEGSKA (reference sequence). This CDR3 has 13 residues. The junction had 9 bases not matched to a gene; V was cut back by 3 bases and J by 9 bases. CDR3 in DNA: TGCAGTGCTAGTACTGGACAGGGCTTGAAAGCTTTCTTT. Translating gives CSASTGQGLKAFF.

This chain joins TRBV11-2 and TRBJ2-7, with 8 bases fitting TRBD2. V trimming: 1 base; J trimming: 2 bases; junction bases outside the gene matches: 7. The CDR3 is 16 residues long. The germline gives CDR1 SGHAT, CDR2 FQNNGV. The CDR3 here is CASSLVLSGAPYEQYF. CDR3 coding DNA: TGTGCCAGCAGCTTAGTTCTTAGCGGGGCTCCCTACGAGCAGTACTTC. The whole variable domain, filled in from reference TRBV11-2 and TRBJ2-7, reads EAGVAQSPRYKIIEKRQSVAFWCNPISGHATLYWYQQILGQGPKLLIQFQNNGVVDDSQLPKDRFSAERLKGVDSTLKIQPAKLEDSAVYLCASSLVLSGAPYEQYFGPGTRLTVT.

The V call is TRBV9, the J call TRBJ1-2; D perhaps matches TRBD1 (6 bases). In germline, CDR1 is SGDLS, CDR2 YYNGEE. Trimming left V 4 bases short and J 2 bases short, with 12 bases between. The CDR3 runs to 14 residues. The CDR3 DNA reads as TGTGCCAGCAGCCCTGGACAGAAGAACTATGGCTACACCTTC. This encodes CASSPGQKNYGYTF.

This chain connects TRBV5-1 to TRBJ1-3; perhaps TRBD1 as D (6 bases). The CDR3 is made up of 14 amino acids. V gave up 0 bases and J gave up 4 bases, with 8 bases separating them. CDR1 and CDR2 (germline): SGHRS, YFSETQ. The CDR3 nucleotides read TGCGCCAGCAGCTTGGGGACAGAAGGAAACACCATATATTTT. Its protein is CASSLGTEGNTIYF.

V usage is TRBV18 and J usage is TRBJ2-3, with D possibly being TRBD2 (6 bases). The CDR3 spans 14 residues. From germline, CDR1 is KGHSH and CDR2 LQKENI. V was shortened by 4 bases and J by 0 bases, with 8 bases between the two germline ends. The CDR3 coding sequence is TGTGCCAGCTCACAGGGACTTAGCACAGATACGCAGTATTTT. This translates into CASSQGLSTDTQYF.

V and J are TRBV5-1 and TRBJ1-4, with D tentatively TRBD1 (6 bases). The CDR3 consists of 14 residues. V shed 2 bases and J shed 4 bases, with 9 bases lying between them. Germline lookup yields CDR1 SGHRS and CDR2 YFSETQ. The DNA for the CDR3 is TGCGCCAGCAGCTTTACAGGGTTTAATGAAAAACTGTTTTTT. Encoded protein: CASSFTGFNEKLFF.

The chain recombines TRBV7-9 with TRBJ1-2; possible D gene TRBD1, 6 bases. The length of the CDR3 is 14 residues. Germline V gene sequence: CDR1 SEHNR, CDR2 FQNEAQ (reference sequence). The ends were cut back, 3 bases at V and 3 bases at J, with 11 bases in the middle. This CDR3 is CASSLPGQDYGYTF. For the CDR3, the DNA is TGTGCCAGCAGCTTGCCGGGACAAGACTATGGCTACACCTTC.

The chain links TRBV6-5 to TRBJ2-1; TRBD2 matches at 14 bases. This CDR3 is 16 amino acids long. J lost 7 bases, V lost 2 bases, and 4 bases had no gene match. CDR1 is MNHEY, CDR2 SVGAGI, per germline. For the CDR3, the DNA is TGTGCCAGCAGTTACGGACTAGCGGGAGGAGGGAATGAGCAGTTCTTC. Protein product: CASSYGLAGGGNEQFF.

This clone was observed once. CDR3 region: CSASPRGSGNTIYF. The DNA of the CDR3 is TGCAGCGCGTCTCCCCGCGGCTCTGGAAACACCATATATTTT. The V call is TRBV29-1, the J call TRBJ1-3, with no clear D. CDR3 length: 14 residues. Germline V gene sequence: CDR1 SQVTM, CDR2 ANQGSEA. The ends were cut back, 7 bases at V and 0 bases at J, with 13 bases in the middle.

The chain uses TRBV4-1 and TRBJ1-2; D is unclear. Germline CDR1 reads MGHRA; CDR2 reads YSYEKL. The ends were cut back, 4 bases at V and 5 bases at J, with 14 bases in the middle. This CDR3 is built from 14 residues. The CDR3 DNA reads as TGCGCCAGCAGCCGAGTCGCGGCCGGATATGGCTACACCTTC. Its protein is CASSRVAAGYGYTF.

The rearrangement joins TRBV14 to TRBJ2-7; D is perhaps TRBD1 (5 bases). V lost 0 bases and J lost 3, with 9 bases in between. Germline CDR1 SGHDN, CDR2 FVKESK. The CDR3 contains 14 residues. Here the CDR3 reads CASSQDQDSYEQYF. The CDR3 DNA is TGTGCCAGCAGCCAAGATCAAGACAGCTACGAGCAGTACTTC.

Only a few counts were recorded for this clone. This CDR3 is CASSLNGDWDGYTF. The CDR3 DNA follows: TGTGCCAGCAGCTTAAACGGGGACTGGGATGGCTACACCTTC. This chain uses TRBV7-8 with TRBJ1-2; a weak D match, TRBD1 (5 bases). This CDR3 is built from 14 residues. CDR1 and CDR2 (germline): SGHVS, FQNEAQ. Trimming pared 2 bases from V and 6 bases from J, leaving 13 bases between. Full variable domain (missing parts from reference TRBV7-8 and TRBJ1-2): GAGVSQSPRYKVAKRGQDVALRCDPISGHVSLFWYQQALGQGPEFLTYFQNEAQLDKSGLPSDRFFAERPEGSVSTLKIQRTQQEDSAVYLCASSLNGDWDGYTFGSGTRLTVV.

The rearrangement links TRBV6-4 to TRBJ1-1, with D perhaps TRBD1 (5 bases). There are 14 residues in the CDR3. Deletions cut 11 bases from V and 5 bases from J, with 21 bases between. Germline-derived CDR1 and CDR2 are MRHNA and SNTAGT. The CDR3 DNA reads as TGTGCCTACAGTTCAGGACGGAGGGGAACTGAAGCTTTCTTT. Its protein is CAYSSGRRGTEAFF.

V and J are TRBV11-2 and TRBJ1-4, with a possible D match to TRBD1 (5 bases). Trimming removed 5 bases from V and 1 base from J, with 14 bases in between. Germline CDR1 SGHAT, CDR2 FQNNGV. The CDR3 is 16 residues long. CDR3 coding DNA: TGTGCCAGCAGCCGCCAGGGTTCGATAACTAATGAAAAACTGTTTTTT. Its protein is CASSRQGSITNEKLFF.